These 5 T cell receptor beta chains were all obtained from the same sample, sequenced in a study of OX40 agonist ivuxolimab in advanced cancers. Only in-frame clones appear in the TCRdb table, and some are missing; sequencing was by immunoSEQ multiplex PCR. The data show about 110,000 clones, approximately 89% seen once. Sequencing was performed on CD4+ or CD8+ T cells sorted from blood, taken in a trial of the OX40 agonist ivuxolimab. Source of these receptors: an adult with an advanced solid tumor such as melanoma, head and neck, liver or kidney cancer.

The rearrangement uses TRBV28 and TRBJ1-4; D may be TRBD1 (6 bases). Trimming took 4 bases from V and 8 from J, leaving 32 bases between them. CDR1 and CDR2 (germline): MDHEN, SYDVKM. CDR3 length: 20 amino acids. CDR3 sequence reads: CASSSIFTGYVERDAEKLFF. DNA of the CDR3: TGTGCCAGCAGTTCCATTTTTACAGGGTATGTTGAGCGTGACGCGGAAAAACTGTTTTTT.

The gene calls are TRBV12-5 and TRBJ2-3; D remains unclear. The CDR3 sequence is 15 residues long. Trimming took off 1 base at V and 0 bases at J, with 8 bases between the two ends. The germline gives CDR1 LGHNT, CDR2 FRNRAP. The CDR3: CASGLADESTDTQYF. The DNA for the CDR3 is TGTGCTAGTGGTTTGGCGGACGAGAGCACAGATACGCAGTATTTT.

Comment on this clone: Relative to the germline gene, one junction end is altered; a read error may explain this. The CDR3 is CASSFTSDNSPLHF. In DNA, the CDR3 is TGTGCCAGCAGCTTCACCTCCGATAATTCACCCCTCCACTTT. The rearrangement uses TRBV7-9 and TRBJ1-6; unclear D gene. The CDR3 has 14 residues. Germline assignment: CDR1 SEHNR and CDR2 FQNEAQ (reference sequence).

V usage is TRBV9 and J usage is TRBJ1-1; no reliable D call. The CDR3 length is 13 residues. CDR1 is SGDLS and CDR2 is YYNGEE in the germline V gene. Trimming shortened V by 2 bases and J by 2 bases, and 7 bases separated the two germline ends. CDR3 DNA: TGTGCCAGCAGCGTTATGGGCAACACTGAAGCTTTCTTT. Residues: CASSVMGNTEAFF. The variable domain in full, completed from reference TRBV9 and TRBJ1-1, reads DSGVTQTPKHLITATGQRVTLRCSPRSGDLSVYWYQQSLDQGLQFLIQYYNGEERAKGNILERFSAQQFPDLHSELNLSSLELGDSALYFCASSVMGNTEAFFGQGTRLTVV.

The chain combines TRBV28 with TRBJ2-3; D may match TRBD1 or TRBD2 (5 bases each). From germline, CDR1 is MDHEN and CDR2 SYDVKM. V was clipped by 11 bases and J by 0 bases, with 12 bases between them. CDR3 length: 13 residues. The CDR3 sequence is CAGGHPSTDTQYF. CDR3 sequence (DNA): TGTGCCGGGGGTCACCCGAGCACAGATACGCAGTATTTT.